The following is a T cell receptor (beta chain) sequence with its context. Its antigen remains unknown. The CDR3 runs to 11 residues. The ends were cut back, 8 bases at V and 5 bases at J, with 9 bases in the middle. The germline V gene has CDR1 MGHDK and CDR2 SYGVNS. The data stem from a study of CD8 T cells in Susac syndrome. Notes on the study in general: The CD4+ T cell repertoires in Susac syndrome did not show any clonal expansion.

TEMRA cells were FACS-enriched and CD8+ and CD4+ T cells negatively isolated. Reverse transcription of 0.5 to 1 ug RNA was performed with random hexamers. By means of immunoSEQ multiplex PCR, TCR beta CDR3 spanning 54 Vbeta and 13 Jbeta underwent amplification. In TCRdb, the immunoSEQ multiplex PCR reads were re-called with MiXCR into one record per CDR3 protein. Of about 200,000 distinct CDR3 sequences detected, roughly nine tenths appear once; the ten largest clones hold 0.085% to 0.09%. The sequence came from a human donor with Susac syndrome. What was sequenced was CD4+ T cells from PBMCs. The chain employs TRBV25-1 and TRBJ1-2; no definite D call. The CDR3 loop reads CASQQYYGYTF. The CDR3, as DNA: TGTGCCAGCCAACAGTATTATGGCTACACCTTC.